A selection of T cell receptor beta chains follows, all from one sample in a study of cytomegalovirus exposure and HLA in healthy donors. Repertoires were generated with immunoSEQ multiplex PCR, while TCRdb's copy carries only in-frame clones and drops some. The sample yields fewer than 250,000 clones, roughly four fifths seen once. The sequenced sample consisted of PBMCs. These TCRs come from a woman in her 50s in good health and CMV-seropositive. CDR3s include the opening cysteine and the closing phenylalanine or tryptophan.

j_call | v_call | cdr3_aa
TRBJ1-2 | TRBV6-5 | CASTKPGTGNYGYTF
TRBJ2-3 | TRBV7-6 | CASSLTSGDTDTQYF
TRBJ1-1 | TRBV11-2 | CASSLVTGVAFF
TRBJ2-5 | TRBV5-6 | CASHRQKQETQYF
TRBJ1-1 | TRBV6-6 | CASSNRGRGGTEAFF
TRBJ1-2 | TRBV7-2 | CASSSYDRLGGYTF
TRBJ2-5 | TRBV6-1 | CASSEDLVGGETQYF
TRBJ2-3 | TRBV30 | CACTGGVAGGSDTQYF
TRBJ2-1 | TRBV9 | CASSASSGTSLNEQFF
TRBJ2-1 | TRBV4-1 | CASSQDGRLAGRFSYNEQFF
TRBJ1-1 | TRBV7-2 | CASSLISRGLVTEAFF
TRBJ1-1 | TRBV6-5 | CASSYSMRRNTEAFF
TRBJ2-2 | TRBV5-1 | CASSTTGGYTGELFF
TRBJ2-5 | TRBV9 | CASSATGSRETQYF
TRBJ2-3 | TRBV15 | CATSRGTITDTQYF
TRBJ1-6 | TRBV6-5 | CASGYRVGNSPLHF
TRBJ1-6 | TRBV25-1 | CASSEELNNSPLHF
TRBJ2-3 | TRBV9 | CASSPRLAGGIDTQYF
TRBJ2-3 | TRBV29-1 | CSGGEGSTDTQYF
TRBJ1-1 | TRBV11-2 | CASSPGDRPNTEAFF
TRBJ2-3 | TRBV5-1 | CASSGGALGTGGTAGPDTQYF
TRBJ2-7 | TRBV2 | CASSWDREDEQYF
TRBJ1-6 | TRBV30 | CAWSQFTSPLHF
TRBJ1-2 | TRBV5-1 | CASSLGGLPGYGYTF
TRBJ2-1 | TRBV6-1 | CASSEGLAGGYNEQFF
TRBJ2-6 | TRBV7-6 | CASSSRTGYSGANVLTF
TRBJ1-2 | TRBV29-1 | CSVEENGYTF
TRBJ2-7 | TRBV7-2 | CASSPGGGHEQYF
TRBJ1-2 | TRBV6-1 | CASSALRRNVYGYTF
TRBJ1-4 | TRBV27 | CASSFALGGGEKLFF
TRBJ1-4 | TRBV5-1 | CASSLQGGDAELFF
TRBJ1-1 | TRBV7-3 | CASSYQVNTEAFF
TRBJ2-7 | TRBV6-5 | CASRTGDLYEQYF
TRBJ1-6 | TRBV19 | CASSPGEDNSPLHF
TRBJ2-7 | TRBV10-1 | CASTRWREYYEQYF
TRBJ1-5 | TRBV30 | CAWSLGGTGGNQPQHF
TRBJ2-2 | TRBV25-1 | CASSEWREAGELFF